This T cell receptor (beta chain) appears in the sequencing data of a study of CD8+ T cells in alopecia areata. Overall study results and limits: It was lesional scalp, especially alopecia totalis/universalis, that showed higher clonality than normal scalp.

Trimming shortened V by 2 bases and J by 9 bases, and 17 bases separated the two germline ends. This CDR3 has 16 amino acids. The germline V gene encodes CDR1 SNHLY and CDR2 FYNNEI. cDNA prepared by RNA extraction and subsequent reverse transcription served as the template for sequencing. TCRdb keeps only in-frame clones here, not all; method: immunoSEQ multiplex PCR. The table has fewer than 100,000 clones, 35% to 50% seen once. As regards this clone: Antigen specificity is unknown.

The sequencing sample was made of CD4+ T cells sorted from blood. The clonotype originates from a human donor with alopecia areata. V usage is TRBV2 and J usage is TRBJ1-6; D might be TRBD1 (5 bases). CDR3 sequence: CASSEQSGGAGSPLHF. In DNA form, the CDR3 reads TGTGCCAGCAGTGAACAGTCGGGAGGGGCTGGTTCACCCCTCCACTTT.